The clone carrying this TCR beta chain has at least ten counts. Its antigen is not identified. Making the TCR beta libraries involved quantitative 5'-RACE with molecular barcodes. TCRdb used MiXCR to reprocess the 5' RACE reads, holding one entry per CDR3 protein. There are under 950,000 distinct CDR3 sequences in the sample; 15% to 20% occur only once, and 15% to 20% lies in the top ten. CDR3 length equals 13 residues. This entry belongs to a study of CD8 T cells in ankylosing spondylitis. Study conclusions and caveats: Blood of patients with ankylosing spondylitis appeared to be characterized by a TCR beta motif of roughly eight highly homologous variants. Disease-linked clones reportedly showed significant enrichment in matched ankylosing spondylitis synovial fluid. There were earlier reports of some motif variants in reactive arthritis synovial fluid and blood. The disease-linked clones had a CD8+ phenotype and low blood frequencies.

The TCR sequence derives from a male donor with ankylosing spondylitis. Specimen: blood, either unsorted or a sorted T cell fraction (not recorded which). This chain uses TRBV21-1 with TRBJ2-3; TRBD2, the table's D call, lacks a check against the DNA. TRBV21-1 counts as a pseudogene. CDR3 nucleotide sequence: TGTGCCAGCAAGACCTCCCCCACAGATACGCAGTATTTT. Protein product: CASKTSPTDTQYF.